These 19 T cell receptor beta chains share one sample of origin, sequenced in a study of cytomegalovirus exposure and HLA in healthy donors. It was with 60 Vbeta and 13 Jbeta primers that the PCR ran. Libraries were prepared by immunoSEQ multiplex PCR; TCRdb keeps only in-frame clonotypes and omits some of them. The top ten clones hold about 2.1% of a sample with 90,000 or so clones, under 80% of them seen once. Sequencing was carried out using PBMCs. These receptors all stem from a boy aged 5-17 years in good health and CMV-seronegative.

This clone was seen only once. This chain uses TRBV7-2 with TRBJ1-2, with 7 nucleotides matching TRBD1. CDR3 length: 15 residues. Trimming took 5 bases from V and 4 from J; bases not matched to a gene: 10. Germline CDR1 reads SGHTA; CDR2 reads FQGNSA. The CDR3 nucleotides read TGTGCCAGCAGCCTTTCAACAGGGGCCTTCTATGGCTACACCTTC. Its protein is CASSLSTGAFYGYTF.

The CDR3 region is CASSKRTGGFSEQYF. DNA for the CDR3: TGTGCCAGCAGTAAACGGACAGGGGGATTCAGCGAGCAGTACTTC. The chain joins TRBV6-5 to TRBJ2-7; 10 positions agree with TRBD1. From germline, CDR1 is MNHEY and CDR2 SVGAGI. This CDR3 region has 15 residues. V lost 5 bases and J lost 6; bases outside the gene matches: 10.

The V call is TRBV5-1, the J call TRBJ2-7; TRBD1 aligns across 8 bases. The CDR3 runs to 15 residues. Trimming cost V 4 bases and J 2 bases; bases outside gene matches: 8. CDR1 is SGHRS and CDR2 is YFSETQ in the germline V gene. Here the CDR3 reads CASSISGTGAYEQYF. The CDR3 nucleotides are TGCGCCAGCAGCATATCCGGGACAGGTGCCTACGAGCAGTACTTC.

There are a few counts of this clone. This sequence joins TRBV28 and TRBJ1-2; D unresolved. Trimming removed 6 bases from V and 4 bases from J, with 9 bases in between. CDR3 length equals 12 residues. CDR1 MDHEN and CDR2 SYDVKM come from the germline V gene. The DNA for the CDR3 is TGTGCCAGCAGCTCAGGTTCCTATGGCTACACCTTC. Its protein product is CASSSGSYGYTF.

This rearrangement joins TRBV7-9 to TRBJ1-2, with 7 bases that match TRBD1. The trim removed 5 bases at V and 4 bases at J, leaving 7 bases unmatched. Germline CDR1 reads SEHNR; CDR2 reads FQNEAQ (reference sequence). The CDR3 runs to 14 residues. As DNA, the CDR3 is TGTGCCAGCAGCCCACAAGGGGGCCCCTATGGCTACACCTTC. Its protein is CASSPQGGPYGYTF.

The chain joins TRBV7-8 to TRBJ2-7, with a weak D call TRBD2 (6 bases). This CDR3 is 15 amino acids long. Germline-derived CDR1 and CDR2 are SGHVS and FQNEAQ. V lost 5 bases and J lost 5, with 19 bases in between. The DNA of the CDR3 is TGTGCCAGCAGCCTGGAATGGCGGGGCCTTAACGAGCAGTACTTC. Translated: CASSLEWRGLNEQYF. The whole variable domain, filled in from reference TRBV7-8 and TRBJ2-7, reads GAGVSQSPRYKVAKRGQDVALRCDPISGHVSLFWYQQALGQGPEFLTYFQNEAQLDKSGLPSDRFFAERPEGSVSTLKIQRTQQEDSAVYLCASSLEWRGLNEQYFGPGTRLTVT.

V gene TRBV6-9 combines with J gene TRBJ1-5; 8 bases agree with TRBD1. Germline CDR1 reads MNHGY; CDR2 reads SVAAGI. Germline trimming cut 2 bases from V and 7 bases from J; bases unmatched to any gene: 19. The CDR3 contains 19 residues. CDR3 residues: CASSYASDRGKGLRQPQHF. In DNA, the CDR3 is TGTGCCAGCAGTTATGCGAGTGACAGGGGAAAAGGCCTACGCCAGCCCCAGCATTTT.

This clone was seen just once. CDR3 coding DNA: TGCAGCGTTGGACAGTGGGACAACGAGCAGTACTTC. This encodes CSVGQWDNEQYF. This rearrangement joins TRBV29-1 to TRBJ2-7; D is possibly TRBD1 (6 bases). From germline, CDR1 is SQVTM and CDR2 ANQGSEA. The V gene lost 4 bases and the J gene lost 5 bases, with 12 bases spanning the gap. The CDR3 covers 12 residues.

The V call is TRBV15, the J call TRBJ1-1; D may be TRBD1 (5 bases). CDR1 is LNHNV, CDR2 YYDKDF, per germline (reference sequence). The CDR3 sequence is 14 residues long. V was trimmed by 5 bases and J by 4 bases, leaving 14 bases between them. CDR3 bases: TGTGCCACCAGCCGATCCGGGGGTGTCACTGAAGCTTTCTTT. Residues: CATSRSGGVTEAFF.

The chain links TRBV7-2 to TRBJ1-4, with D possibly TRBD1 on 5 matching bases. From germline, CDR1 is SGHTA and CDR2 FQGNSA. Trimming took off 6 bases at V and 8 bases at J, with 13 bases between the two ends. The CDR3 extends over 13 amino acids. The CDR3 loop is CASRAASGEKLFF. CDR3 bases: TGTGCCAGCAGGGCAGCGTCAGGGGAAAAACTGTTTTTT.

The chain combines TRBV4-3 with TRBJ2-6, with TRBD1 matching over 7 bases. Germline CDR1 LGHNA, CDR2 YSLEER. CDR3 length: 16 residues. J gave up 3 bases and V 0 bases, and 2 bases lay outside the gene matches. The CDR3, as DNA: TGCGCCAGCAGCCAAGAGTCAGGGGGTGGGGCCAACGTCCTGACTTTC. Translating gives CASSQESGGGANVLTF.

V gene TRBV19 combines with J gene TRBJ2-1; 7 positions agree with TRBD2. CDR3 length: 14 residues. Trimming took 9 bases from V and 0 from J; bases not matched to a gene: 5. The germline gives CDR1 LNHDA, CDR2 SQIVND (reference sequence). The chain's CDR3 is CASQAGSSYNEQFF. The CDR3 region has the DNA TGTGCCAGCCAAGCGGGGAGCTCCTACAATGAGCAGTTCTTC.

The V and J genes are TRBV5-4 and TRBJ2-7, with D possibly TRBD1 on 7 matching bases. Germline CDR1 reads SGHNT; CDR2 reads YYREEE (reference sequence). The CDR3 is 18 residues long. V gave up 2 bases and J gave up 0 bases, with 21 bases separating them. The CDR3, as DNA: TGTGCCAGCAGCTTCGGGGGAGACAGGGACTGGAGCTCCTACGAGCAGTACTTC. Translation: CASSFGGDRDWSSYEQYF.

This chain joins TRBV4-1 and TRBJ2-5, with a weak D call TRBD1 (6 bases). Trimming pared 3 bases from V and 5 bases from J, leaving 13 bases between. Germline V CDR1 and CDR2: MGHRA, YSYEKL. This CDR3 has 14 amino acids. CDR3 bases: TGCGCCAGCAGCCAGGCCGCAGGGGTCGAGACCCAGTACTTC. It codes for CASSQAAGVETQYF.

This clone has a single count. J is TRBJ2-1 and V is TRBV25-1; 7 bases match TRBD2. Germline V CDR1 and CDR2: MGHDK, SYGVNS. The V gene end was trimmed by 3 bases and the J gene end by 3 bases; junction bases not matched to a gene: 5. The CDR3 contains 15 residues. The CDR3 nucleotides read TGTGCCAGCAGTGACATCGGACTAGTCTACAATGAGCAGTTCTTC. This gives the protein CASSDIGLVYNEQFF.

The chain joins TRBV6-6 to TRBJ2-7; D unresolved. V lost 4 bases and J 2 bases, leaving 3 bases between the germline ends. This CDR3 region has 11 residues. The germline V gene encodes CDR1 MNHNY and CDR2 SVGAGI (reference sequence). For the CDR3, the DNA is TGTGCCAGCAGTTCGGCCTACGAGCAGTACTTC. It translates to CASSSAYEQYF.

The chain uses TRBV19 and TRBJ1-2; possibly TRBD1 for D (5 bases). Trimming stripped 11 bases from V and 4 bases from J, with 8 bases between. Germline values: CDR1 LNHDA, CDR2 SQIVND (reference sequence). The CDR3 sequence is 10 residues long. DNA of the CDR3: TGTGCCGCGGGGCTCTATGGCTACACCTTC. Translated, it gives CAAGLYGYTF.

With regard to this clone: The germline gene is not matched at one end of the junction; a read error may be the cause. V gene TRBV30 combines with J gene TRBJ2-7; no firm D call. This CDR3 is 11 amino acids long. In germline, CDR1 is GTSNPN, CDR2 SVGIG (reference sequence). The CDR3 DNA is TGTGCCTGGAGTAGACTTATCGAGCAGTGCTTC. As protein: CAWSRLIEQCF.

The chain couples TRBV19 to TRBJ2-4; the match to TRBD1 covers 11 bases. This CDR3 is built from 14 residues. V gave up 9 bases and J gave up 2 bases; unmatched junction bases: 3. CDR1 is LNHDA, CDR2 SQIVND, per germline (reference sequence). The CDR3 spells CARGQGVTKNIQYF. Written as DNA, the CDR3 is TGTGCCAGGGGACAGGGGGTAACCAAAAACATTCAGTACTTC. Combining the CDR3 with reference TRBV19 and TRBJ2-4 gives the whole variable domain DGGITQSPKYLFRKEGQNVTLSCEQNLNHDAMYWYRQDPGQGLRLIYYSQIVNDFQKGDIAEGYSVSREKKESFPLTVTSAQKNPTAFYLCARGQGVTKNIQYFGAGTRLSVL.